Each of the 28 T cell receptor beta chains below was sequenced from the same sample in a study of CD8+ T cells in alopecia areata. Treatment meaning: oral pan-JAK inhibitor, 5-10 mg twice daily. Extracted RNA was reverse transcribed, and the resulting cDNA served as sequencing template. Here immunoSEQ multiplex PCR was the method, and the copy in TCRdb shows in-frame clones only, minus some. The sample has 150,000 to 250,000 clones; about 60% are singletons. The sample in question was CD4+ T cells sorted from blood, obtained at week 4, from a patient treated with tofacitinib. The receptors shown here come from a human donor with alopecia areata.

The chain employs TRBV7-2 and TRBJ2-3; 9 bases are a match to TRBD2. V lost 5 bases to trimming and J lost 1 base; unmatched junction nucleotides: 4. The CDR3 contains 15 residues. Germline CDR1 SGHTA, CDR2 FQGNSA. In nucleotides, the CDR3 is TGTGCCAGCAGCCGCGCGGGGGGGGGCACAGATACGCAGTATTTT. Translating gives CASSRAGGGTDTQYF.

The rearrangement joins TRBV7-9 to TRBJ1-2, with TRBD1 as a possible D gene (6 bases). CDR1 is SEHNR, CDR2 FQNEAQ, per germline (reference sequence). The CDR3 is 17 amino acids. V dropped 1 base and J dropped 5 bases, with 20 bases sitting between them. CDR3 coding DNA: TGTGCCAGCAGCTTAGACGCACCGGGACAATCTACTTATGGCTACACCTTC. It codes for CASSLDAPGQSTYGYTF. The full variable domain, completed using reference TRBV7-9 and TRBJ1-2, is DTGVSQNPRHKITKRGQNVTFRCDPISEHNRLYWYRQTLGQGPEFLTYFQNEAQLEKSRLLSDRFSAERPKGSFSTLEIQRTEQGDSAMYLCASSLDAPGQSTYGYTFGSGTRLTVV.

There are a few counts of this clone. This rearrangement joins TRBV5-6 to TRBJ2-1; 11 nucleotides agree with TRBD1. This CDR3 contains 16 residues. The V gene's germline CDR1 is SGHDT and CDR2 YYEEEE. With 4 bases clipped from V and 1 base from J, the junction kept 4 bases outside the gene matches. Here the CDR3 reads CASSARDRGSYNEQFF. DNA of the CDR3: TGTGCCAGCAGCGCCCGGGACAGGGGGTCCTACAATGAGCAGTTCTTC. The full variable domain, its missing parts supplied by reference TRBV5-6 and TRBJ2-1, is DAGVTQSPTHLIKTRGQQVTLRCSPKSGHDTVSWYQQALGQGPQFIFQYYEEEERQRGNFPDRFSGHQFPNYSSELNVNALLLGDSALYLCASSARDRGSYNEQFFGPGTRLTVL.

The gene calls are TRBV29-1 and TRBJ2-3; D is undetermined. CDR3 length: 13 amino acids. Germline values: CDR1 SQVTM, CDR2 ANQGSEA. V was clipped by 3 bases and J by 1 base, with 8 bases between them. In DNA, the CDR3 is TGCAGCGTTGATAGGGAAGGCACAGATACGCAGTATTTT. It yields the protein CSVDREGTDTQYF.

The chain is built from TRBV25-1 and TRBJ2-3; D perhaps matches TRBD2 (5 bases). Germline V CDR1 and CDR2: MGHDK, SYGVNS. V was pared by 3 bases and J by 5 bases, with 15 bases between. The CDR3 has 15 amino acids. The CDR3 DNA follows: TGTGCCAGCAGTGAGGAGGATGTAAAAATAGATACGCAGTATTTT. Its protein product is CASSEEDVKIDTQYF.

This chain joins TRBV29-1 and TRBJ2-6; weak D call: TRBD2 (5 bases). From germline, CDR1 is SQVTM and CDR2 ANQGSEA. This CDR3 comprises 13 residues. The V end lost 3 bases, the J end lost 2 bases, and 5 bases lay between the germline ends. This chain's CDR3 is CSVDGAGANVLTF. CDR3 DNA sequence: TGCAGCGTTGACGGGGCTGGGGCCAACGTCCTGACTTTC.

The rearrangement uses TRBV7-2 and TRBJ1-1; TRBD1 matches at 8 bases. Germline V gene lookup returns CDR1 SGHTA and CDR2 FQGNSA. CDR3 length: 15 amino acids. V gave up 5 bases and J gave up 4 bases; unmatched junction bases: 9. CDR3 residues: CASSRTGKRTTEAFF. DNA for the CDR3: TGTGCCAGCAGCAGGACAGGGAAACGGACCACTGAAGCTTTCTTT.

In DNA form, the CDR3 reads TGTGCCAGCAGCCGGGGGACTAACAATGAGCAGTTCTTC. Translating it yields CASSRGTNNEQFF. V is TRBV7-3 and J is TRBJ2-1; TRBD2 matches 7 bases. The CDR3 sequence is 13 residues long. V was pared by 5 bases and J by 5 bases, with 3 bases of the junction left unmatched. Germline values: CDR1 SGHTA, CDR2 FQGTGA.

This clone was observed a few times. The chain carries TRBV5-1 and TRBJ2-7; D could derive from TRBD1 or TRBD2 (6 bases each). The CDR3 covers 18 residues. CDR1 is SGHRS and CDR2 is YFSETQ in the germline V gene. Trimming took 4 bases from V and 6 from J, leaving 29 bases between them. The CDR3 region has the DNA TGCGCCAGCAGCCTGATTTCCCGAAGGGGGGAAAGGTTGGGCGAGCAGTACTTC. Translated: CASSLISRRGERLGEQYF.

The genes are TRBV7-9 and TRBJ2-5; D unclear. Trimming shortened V by 2 bases and J by 4 bases, and 17 bases separated the two germline ends. The CDR3 runs 16 residues. Germline CDR1 and CDR2: SEHNR and FQNEAQ (reference sequence). The DNA of the CDR3 is TGTGCCAGCAGCTTAAAGTTACTCCTCAAGACAGAGACCCAGTACTTC. Amino acids: CASSLKLLLKTETQYF.

This clone has a handful of counts. The rearrangement links TRBV5-1 to TRBJ1-1; maybe TRBD1 (5 bases). Trimming left V 4 bases short and J 1 base short, with 14 bases between. The CDR3 contains 15 residues. From germline, CDR1 is SGHRS and CDR2 YFSETQ. CDR3 DNA: TGCGCCAGCAGCCCGACGGGGACGGCGAACACTGAAGCTTTCTTT. Its translation: CASSPTGTANTEAFF.

The chain is built from TRBV2 and TRBJ1-6, with 9 bases fitting TRBD1. V lost 3 bases to trimming and J lost 6 bases; unmatched junction nucleotides: 3. The germline V gene has CDR1 SNHLY and CDR2 FYNNEI. The CDR3 spans 15 residues. CDR3 protein: CASSEDRGSNSPLHF. In nucleotides, the CDR3 is TGTGCCAGCAGTGAGGACAGGGGTAGTAATTCACCCCTCCACTTT.

The J gene is TRBJ1-6, the V gene TRBV28; D possibly corresponds to TRBD1 (5 bases). V lost 9 bases, J lost 8 bases, and 17 bases lay in between. The CDR3 extends over 14 amino acids. Germline values: CDR1 MDHEN, CDR2 SYDVKM. The CDR3 sequence is CASFRGRGDSPLHF. As DNA, the CDR3 is TGTGCCAGTTTCAGAGGGAGAGGGGATTCACCCCTCCACTTT. Full variable domain (missing parts from reference TRBV28 and TRBJ1-6): DVKVTQSSRYLVKRTGEKVFLECVQDMDHENMFWYRQDPGLGLRLIYFSYDVKMKEKGDIPEGYSVSREKKERFSLILESASTNQTSMYLCASFRGRGDSPLHFGNGTRLTVT.

A single count supports this clone. The V and J genes are TRBV5-1 and TRBJ2-3; TRBD2 matches 7 bases. The CDR3 spans 16 residues. In germline, CDR1 is SGHRS, CDR2 YFSETQ. Trimming cost V 4 bases and J 3 bases; bases outside gene matches: 11. CDR3 sequence: CASSLTSPGRTDTQYF. The DNA for the CDR3 is TGCGCCAGCAGCCTGACTAGCCCGGGAAGAACAGATACGCAGTATTTT.

The V gene is TRBV2, the J gene TRBJ2-2; D possibly uses TRBD1 or TRBD2 (5 bases each). Germline assignment: CDR1 SNHLY and CDR2 FYNNEI. Trimming took 6 bases from V and 2 from J, leaving 10 bases between them. The CDR3 is 14 amino acids. The CDR3, as DNA: TGTGCCAGCAGCAGGGACCCAAACACCGGGGAGCTGTTTTTT. Translation gives CASSRDPNTGELFF.

This chain uses TRBV29-1 with TRBJ1-4; the D is unclear. The germline CDR1 and CDR2 sequences are SQVTM and ANQGSEA. This CDR3 is built from 13 residues. Between the trimmed V and J ends, which lost 6 bases and 2 bases, there was a span of 10 bases. The CDR3 DNA is TGCAGCGTCGGCCGTACGACTAATGAAAAACTGTTTTTT. Residues: CSVGRTTNEKLFF.

On this clone: At the DNA level, this CDR3 is encoded by other sequences in the same sample as well. This sequence joins TRBV7-9 and TRBJ1-5; no firm D call. Trimming left V 1 base short and J 0 bases short, with 7 bases between. There are 15 residues in the CDR3. Germline-derived CDR1 and CDR2 are SEHNR and FQNEAQ (reference sequence). The CDR3 nucleotides read TGTGCCAGCAGCTTAGGAACGGGTAGCAATCAGCCCCAGCATTTT. Translated: CASSLGTGSNQPQHF.

This chain joins TRBV29-1 and TRBJ2-3, with 7 bases aligning to TRBD2. V shed 3 bases and J 1 base; nucleotides not matched to a gene: 4. This CDR3 comprises 14 residues. Germline lookup yields CDR1 SQVTM and CDR2 ANQGSEA. CDR3 sequence: CSVDRRERTDTQYF. CDR3 bases: TGCAGCGTTGATCGGCGGGAGCGCACAGATACGCAGTATTTT.

The chain is built from TRBV30 and TRBJ2-3, with D hard to call. Germline-derived CDR1 and CDR2 are GTSNPN and SVGIG (reference sequence). This CDR3 is 13 amino acids long. V was pared by 4 bases and J by 0 bases, with 8 bases between. In DNA form, the CDR3 reads TGTGCCTGGACTACCCTTAGCACAGATACGCAGTATTTT. This sequence encodes CAWTTLSTDTQYF.

This clone has just a few counts. This chain uses TRBV30 with TRBJ1-6; the D gene is possibly TRBD1 (5 bases). CDR1 is GTSNPN and CDR2 is SVGIG in the germline V gene (reference sequence). The CDR3 sequence is 13 residues long. The germline V and J ends were trimmed by 1 base and 11 bases, with 12 bases remaining between them. In DNA form, the CDR3 reads TGTGCCTGGAGTGACAACAGGATACCACCCCTCCACTTT. Translating gives CAWSDNRIPPLHF.

The gene calls are TRBV25-1 and TRBJ2-3; 9 bases align to TRBD2. The germline V gene encodes CDR1 MGHDK and CDR2 SYGVNS. The CDR3 extends over 17 amino acids. V dropped 1 base and J dropped 2; count of bases not matched to a gene: 7. Here the CDR3 reads CASSEFGSGGPTDTQYF. As DNA, the CDR3 is TGTGCCAGCAGTGAATTTGGTAGCGGGGGCCCCACAGATACGCAGTATTTT.

This clone was counted once. This chain joins TRBV29-1 and TRBJ1-2; 8 bases fit TRBD1. CDR1 is SQVTM and CDR2 is ANQGSEA in the germline V gene. CDR3 size: 17 residues. V was pared by 1 base and J by 4 bases, with 14 bases of the junction left unmatched. In DNA form, the CDR3 reads TGCAGCGTTGAAGGCGGTAGACGGGACAGGCGCAGCTATGGCTACACCTTC. Its protein is CSVEGGRRDRRSYGYTF.

This clone was detected only a few times. This rearrangement joins TRBV6-5 to TRBJ1-5; perhaps TRBD1 as D (5 bases). Germline V gives CDR1 MNHEY, CDR2 SVGAGI. The CDR3 length is 14 residues. V shed 5 bases and J shed 4 bases, with 12 bases lying between them. The CDR3 DNA is TGTGCCAGCAGTCGACAGTCAAGGAATCAGCCCCAGCATTTT. It translates to CASSRQSRNQPQHF.

The rearrangement joins TRBV6-6 to TRBJ1-5; D remains unclear. The CDR3 length is 14 residues. V was pared by 7 bases and J by 0 bases, with 10 bases between. Looked up from germline, CDR1 is MNHNY and CDR2 is SVGAGI (reference sequence). CDR3: CASNLISSNQPQHF. The DNA of the CDR3 is TGTGCCAGCAACCTTATTTCTAGCAATCAGCCCCAGCATTTT.

A few counts support this clone. The V and J genes are TRBV29-1 and TRBJ1-1; 7 bases line up with TRBD1. The ends lost 5 bases at V and 5 bases at J; junction bases unmatched: 5. The germline V gene encodes CDR1 SQVTM and CDR2 ANQGSEA. CDR3 size: 12 residues. CDR3 bases: TGCAGCGTTCGTACAGGGGAAACTGAAGCTTTCTTT. It yields the protein CSVRTGETEAFF.

The chain combines TRBV5-1 with TRBJ2-2, with 9 bases fitting TRBD1. CDR3 size: 17 residues. Germline trimming cut 0 bases from V and 1 base from J; bases unmatched to any gene: 4. From germline, CDR1 is SGHRS and CDR2 YFSETQ. The CDR3 spells CASSLVPGQGNTGELFF. CDR3 DNA: TGCGCCAGCAGCTTGGTGCCGGGACAGGGGAACACCGGGGAGCTGTTTTTT.

V usage is TRBV9 and J usage is TRBJ2-7, with a tentative D call TRBD2 (7 bases). CDR1 is SGDLS and CDR2 is YYNGEE in the germline V gene. CDR3 length equals 14 residues. Trimming took 1 base from V and 7 from J, leaving 15 bases between them. The CDR3: CASSVIGGAAEQYF. In nucleotides, the CDR3 is TGTGCCAGCAGCGTAATAGGGGGGGCCGCTGAGCAGTACTTC.

This chain uses TRBV29-1 with TRBJ1-2; D might be TRBD1 (5 bases). CDR1 and CDR2 (germline): SQVTM, ANQGSEA. The V end was cut by 4 bases, the J end by 7 bases, with 13 bases between. This CDR3 comprises 12 residues. The CDR3 DNA follows: TGCAGCGTTGTTGGGACGGAAATTGGCTACACCTTC. Protein: CSVVGTEIGYTF.